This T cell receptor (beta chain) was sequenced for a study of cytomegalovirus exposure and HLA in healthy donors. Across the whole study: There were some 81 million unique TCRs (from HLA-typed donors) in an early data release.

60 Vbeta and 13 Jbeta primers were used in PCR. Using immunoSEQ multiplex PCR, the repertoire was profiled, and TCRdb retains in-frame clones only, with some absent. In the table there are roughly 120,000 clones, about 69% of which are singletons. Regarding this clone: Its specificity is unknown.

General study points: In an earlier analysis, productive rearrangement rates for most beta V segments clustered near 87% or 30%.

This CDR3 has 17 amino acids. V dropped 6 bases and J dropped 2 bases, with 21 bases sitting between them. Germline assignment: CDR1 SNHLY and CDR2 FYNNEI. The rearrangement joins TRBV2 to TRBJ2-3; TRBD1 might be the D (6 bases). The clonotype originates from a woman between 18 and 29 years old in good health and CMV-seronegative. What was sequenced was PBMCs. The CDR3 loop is CASSQTEDSHYTDTQYF. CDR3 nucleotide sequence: TGTGCCAGCAGCCAAACGGAGGACAGTCACTACACAGATACGCAGTATTTT.